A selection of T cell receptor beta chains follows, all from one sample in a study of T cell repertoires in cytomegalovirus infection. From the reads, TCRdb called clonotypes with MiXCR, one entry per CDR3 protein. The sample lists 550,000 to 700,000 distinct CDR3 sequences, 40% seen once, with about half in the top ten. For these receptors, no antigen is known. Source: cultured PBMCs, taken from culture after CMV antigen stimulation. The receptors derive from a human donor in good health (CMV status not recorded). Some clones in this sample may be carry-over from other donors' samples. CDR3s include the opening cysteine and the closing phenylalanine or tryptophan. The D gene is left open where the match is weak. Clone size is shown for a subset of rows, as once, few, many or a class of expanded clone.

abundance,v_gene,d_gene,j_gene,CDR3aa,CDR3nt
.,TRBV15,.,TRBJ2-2,CATSMGRVNTGELFF,TGTGCCACCAGCATGGGACGGGTTAACACCGGGGAGCTGTTTTTT
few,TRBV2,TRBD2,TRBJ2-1,CASSAGGDEQFF,TGTGCCAGCTCAGCGGGGGGGGATGAGCAGTTCTTC
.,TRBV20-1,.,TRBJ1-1,CSARVLQGNTEAFF,TGCAGTGCTAGAGTCCTGCAGGGGAACACTGAAGCTTTCTTT
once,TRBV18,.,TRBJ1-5,CASSPNRADQPQHF,TGTGCCAGCTCACCCAACAGGGCCGATCAGCCCCAGCATTTT
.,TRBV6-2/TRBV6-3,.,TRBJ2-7,CASSWDRISGEQYF,TGTGCCAGCAGCTGGGACCGTATATCGGGCGAGCAGTACTTC
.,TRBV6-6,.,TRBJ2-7,CASSYPPERALTYEQYF,TGTGCCAGCAGTTACCCGCCCGAGAGGGCCCTAACCTACGAGCAGTACTTC
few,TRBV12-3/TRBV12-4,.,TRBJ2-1,CASSWNNEQFF,TGTGCCAGCAGTTGGAACAATGAGCAGTTCTTC
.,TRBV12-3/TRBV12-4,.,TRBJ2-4,CASSANKGADF,TGTGCCAGCAGTGCCAATAAGGGCGCAGACTTC
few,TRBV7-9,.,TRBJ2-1,CASATANEQFF,TGTGCCAGCGCTACGGCCAATGAGCAGTTCTTC
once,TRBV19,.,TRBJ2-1,CASSPIGYPYNEQFF,TGTGCCAGTAGTCCAATCGGGTACCCCTACAATGAGCAGTTCTTC
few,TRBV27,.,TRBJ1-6,CASSLPGSLSPLHF,TGTGCCAGCAGTTTGCCCGGGTCTCTTTCACCCCTCCACTTT
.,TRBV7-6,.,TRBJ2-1,CASERQGRNEQFF,TGTGCCAGCGAGCGGCAGGGCCGAAATGAGCAGTTCTTC
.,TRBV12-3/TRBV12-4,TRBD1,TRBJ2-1,CASSLFGTGIVNEQFF,TGTGCCAGCAGCCTATTTGGGACAGGGATAGTGAATGAGCAGTTCTTC
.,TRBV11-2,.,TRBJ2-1,CASSLIATVYNEQFF,TGTGCCAGCAGCTTAATAGCCACGGTCTACAATGAGCAGTTCTTC
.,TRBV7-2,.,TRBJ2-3,CASSFGLFTDTQYF,TGTGCCAGCAGCTTTGGCCTGTTCACAGATACGCAGTATTTT
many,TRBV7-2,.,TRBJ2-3,CASSPPGSTDTQYF,TGTGCCAGCAGCCCTCCTGGGAGCACAGATACGCAGTATTTT
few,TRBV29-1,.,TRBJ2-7,CSVEGNYEQYF,TGCAGCGTTGAAGGCAACTACGAGCAGTACTTC
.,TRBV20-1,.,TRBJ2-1,CSARGFGVEQFF,TGCAGTGCTAGAGGGTTCGGGGTTGAGCAGTTCTTC
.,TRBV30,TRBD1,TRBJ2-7,CAWSDRTGFEQYF,TGTGCCTGGAGTGACCGGACAGGGTTCGAGCAGTACTTC
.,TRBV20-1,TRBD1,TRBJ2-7,CSATGGSEQYF,TGCAGTGCTACAGGGGGCTCGGAGCAGTACTTC
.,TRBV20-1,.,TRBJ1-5,CSARDSGQPQHF,TGCAGTGCTAGAGATTCCGGACAGCCCCAGCATTTT
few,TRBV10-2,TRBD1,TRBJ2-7,CASRALQGVGEQYF,TGCGCCAGCAGGGCCTTACAGGGGGTCGGCGAGCAGTACTTC
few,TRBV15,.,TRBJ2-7,CATSRPEAVSEQYF,TGTGCCACCAGCAGACCCGAGGCAGTCAGTGAGCAGTACTTC
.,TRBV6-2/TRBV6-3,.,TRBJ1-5,CASSSTTLGYSNQPQHF,TGTGCCAGCAGTTCGACAACCTTGGGCTATAGCAATCAGCCCCAGCATTTT
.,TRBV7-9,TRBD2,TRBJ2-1,CASSFRLAGNNEQFF,TGTGCCAGCAGCTTCCGACTAGCGGGAAACAATGAGCAGTTCTTC
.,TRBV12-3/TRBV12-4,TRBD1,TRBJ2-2,CASRWGQRDTGELFF,TGTGCCAGCCGATGGGGACAGAGGGACACCGGGGAGCTGTTTTTT
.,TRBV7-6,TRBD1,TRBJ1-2,CASSLAPSDREDYTF,TGTGCCAGCAGCTTAGCGCCCTCGGACAGGGAAGACTACACCTTC
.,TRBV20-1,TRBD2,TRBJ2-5,CSARDLLAGRETQYF,TGCAGTGCTAGAGATTTACTAGCGGGGCGGGAGACCCAGTACTTC
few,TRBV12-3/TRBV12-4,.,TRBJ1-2,CASSPQTNYGYTF,TGTGCCAGCAGCCCGCAGACCAACTATGGCTACACCTTC
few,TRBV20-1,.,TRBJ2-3,CSATPPDSFTDTQYF,TGCAGTGCCACCCCCCCCGACTCCTTCACAGATACGCAGTATTTT
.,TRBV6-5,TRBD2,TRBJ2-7,CASSRLAGGYYEQYF,TGTGCCAGCAGTCGACTAGCGGGAGGGTACTACGAGCAGTACTTC
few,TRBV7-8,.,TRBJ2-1,CASSKDGQYNEQFF,TGTGCCAGCAGCAAAGACGGACAGTACAATGAGCAGTTCTTC
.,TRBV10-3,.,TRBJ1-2,CAISGGSYRDGYGYTF,TGTGCCATCAGTGGAGGCTCATACAGGGACGGGTATGGCTACACCTTC
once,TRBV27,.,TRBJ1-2,CASASIPVMNYGYTF,TGTGCCAGCGCCTCGATTCCTGTGATGAACTATGGCTACACCTTC
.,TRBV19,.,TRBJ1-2,CASRPGARVGYTF,TGTGCCAGTAGGCCCGGGGCGAGGGTTGGCTACACCTTC
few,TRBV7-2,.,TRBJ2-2,CASSATRTTGELFF,TGTGCCAGCAGCGCGACCAGAACCACCGGGGAGCTGTTTTTT
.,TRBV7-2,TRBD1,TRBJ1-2,CASSTRQGRSWGYTF,TGTGCCAGCAGCACTCGACAGGGACGCTCTTGGGGCTACACCTTC
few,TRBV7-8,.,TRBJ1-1,CASSKRQWNTEAFF,TGTGCCAGCAGCAAAAGACAGTGGAACACTGAAGCTTTCTTT
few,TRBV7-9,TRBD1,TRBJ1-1,CASRAPRTGNEAFF,TGTGCCAGCAGAGCCCCGAGGACAGGGAATGAAGCTTTCTTT
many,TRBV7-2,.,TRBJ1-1,CASSLGGLVTEAFF,TGTGCCAGCAGCTTAGGGGGTCTTGTCACTGAAGCTTTCTTT
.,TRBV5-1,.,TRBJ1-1,CASSSQGQGLNTEAFF,TGCGCCAGCAGCTCGCAGGGTCAGGGATTGAACACTGAAGCTTTCTTT
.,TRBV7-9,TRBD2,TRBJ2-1,CASSPLKAGGYEQFF,TGTGCCAGCAGCCCCTTAAAAGCGGGAGGGTATGAGCAGTTCTTC
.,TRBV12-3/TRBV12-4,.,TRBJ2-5,CASSPTGWETQYF,TGTGCCAGCAGCCCCACTGGATGGGAGACCCAGTACTTC
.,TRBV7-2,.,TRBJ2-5,CASSTPGGRETQYF,TGTGCCAGCAGCACACCTGGGGGGAGAGAGACCCAGTACTTC
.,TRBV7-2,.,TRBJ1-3,CASSLSAYSGNTIYF,TGTGCCAGCAGCTTATCGGCCTACTCCGGAAACACCATATATTTT
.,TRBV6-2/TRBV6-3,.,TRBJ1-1,CASSYGRGDEAFF,TGTGCCAGCAGTTACGGCAGGGGCGATGAAGCTTTCTTT
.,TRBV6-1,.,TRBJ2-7,CASTRGRDSKQYF,TGTGCCTCTACACGAGGCAGGGATAGTAAGCAGTACTTC